This TCR beta chain derives from a study of response to subunit inactivated influenza vaccine. This clonotype was counted only a few times. What it binds is not known. TCRdb processed the RT-PCR reads anew with MiXCR; each CDR3 protein has one entry. This table holds about 180,000 distinct CDR3 sequences, over 8.5% found once. CDR3 length: 13 residues. V was pared by 3 bases and J by 7 bases, with 9 bases between. CDR1 is MNHNS and CDR2 is SASEGT in the germline V gene. Study-wide results and limits: Authors suggested each seasonal flu vaccination may recruit only limited numbers of new T cells.

This chain joins TRBV6-1 and TRBJ2-2, with D hard to call. The sequencing here drew on CD8+ T cells sorted from PBMCs, taken less than 30 months after vaccination. The receptor comes from a man aged 45 to 70 who received an inactivated influenza vaccine. The CDR3 reads CASSDWGFGELFF. The CDR3 bases are TGTGCCAGCAGTGATTGGGGTTTCGGGGAGCTGTTTTTT.